A selection of T cell receptor beta chains follows, all from one sample in a study of cytomegalovirus exposure and HLA in healthy donors. Here immunoSEQ multiplex PCR was the method, and the copy in TCRdb shows in-frame clones only, minus some. Among roughly 75,000 clones listed, around 95% were seen once. The sequenced sample consisted of PBMCs. These receptors came from a man in his late teens or twenties in good health and CMV-seropositive. The CDR3 runs from the conserved cysteine through the conserved F or W. The D gene is left open where the match is weak. Clone size is not always given. Where it is, it says once, few, many or a class for expanded clones.

V gene: TRBV6-1; J gene: TRBJ2-4; D gene: -; clone size: -; CDR3 protein: CASSEIVRGIKFAKNIQYF; CDR3 DNA: TGTGCCAGCAGTGAAATAGTCAGGGGAATCAAGTTCGCCAAAAACATTCAGTACTTC
V gene: TRBV4-1; J gene: TRBJ2-1; D gene: -; clone size: -; CDR3 protein: CASSQGAGRSHNEQFF; CDR3 DNA: TGCGCCAGCAGCCAAGGTGCAGGGCGGTCCCACAATGAGCAGTTCTTC
V gene: TRBV11-1; J gene: TRBJ2-5; D gene: -; clone size: -; CDR3 protein: CASSSGAAPFQETQYF; CDR3 DNA: TGTGCCAGCAGTTCTGGGGCCGCACCCTTCCAAGAGACCCAGTACTTC
V gene: TRBV7-9; J gene: TRBJ2-4; D gene: TRBD1; clone size: -; CDR3 protein: CASLRTGGNIQYF; CDR3 DNA: TGTGCCAGCCTACGGACAGGGGGAAACATTCAGTACTTC
V gene: TRBV25-1; J gene: TRBJ2-5; D gene: -; clone size: -; CDR3 protein: CASRRGEETQYF; CDR3 DNA: TGTGCCAGCAGACGAGGCGAAGAGACCCAGTACTTC
V gene: TRBV5-1; J gene: TRBJ2-3; D gene: TRBD1; clone size: once; CDR3 protein: CASSLAGGTGTTDTQYF; CDR3 DNA: TGCGCCAGCAGCTTGGCGGGCGGGACAGGGACCACAGATACGCAGTATTTT
V gene: TRBV6-1; J gene: TRBJ2-3; D gene: -; clone size: -; CDR3 protein: CASSVEGAGSTQYF; CDR3 DNA: TGTGCCAGCAGTGTGGAGGGGGCGGGAAGTACGCAGTATTTT
V gene: TRBV9; J gene: TRBJ1-3; D gene: TRBD1; clone size: -; CDR3 protein: CASSSGQLLSGNTIYF; CDR3 DNA: TGTGCCAGCAGCTCGGGACAGCTACTCTCTGGAAACACCATATATTTT
V gene: TRBV5-1; J gene: TRBJ2-7; D gene: TRBD2; clone size: -; CDR3 protein: CASSLGGSSYEQYF; CDR3 DNA: TGCGCCAGCAGCTTGGGCGGGAGCTCCTACGAGCAGTACTTC
V gene: TRBV28; J gene: TRBJ1-2; D gene: -; clone size: -; CDR3 protein: CASSLLGQLGYTF; CDR3 DNA: TGTGCCAGCAGTTTACTAGGACAGTTGGGCTACACCTTC
V gene: TRBV27; J gene: TRBJ1-5; D gene: -; clone size: -; CDR3 protein: CASSYNSNQPQHF; CDR3 DNA: TGTGCCAGCAGTTATAATAGCAATCAGCCCCAGCATTTT
V gene: TRBV7-9; J gene: TRBJ2-2; D gene: TRBD1; clone size: -; CDR3 protein: CASSPGQGAIGELFF; CDR3 DNA: TGTGCCAGCAGCCCGGGACAGGGGGCAATCGGGGAGCTGTTTTTT
V gene: TRBV12-5; J gene: TRBJ2-5; D gene: -; clone size: -; CDR3 protein: CASGLNTLETQYF; CDR3 DNA: TGTGCTAGTGGTTTGAACACCCTAGAGACCCAGTACTTC
V gene: TRBV7-2; J gene: TRBJ2-7; D gene: -; clone size: -; CDR3 protein: CASSLQFEGYEQYF; CDR3 DNA: TGTGCCAGCAGCCTTCAGTTCGAGGGATACGAGCAGTACTTC
V gene: TRBV5-6; J gene: TRBJ1-2; D gene: -; clone size: -; CDR3 protein: CASSLGGLNYGYTF; CDR3 DNA: TGTGCCAGCAGCTTGGGGGGACTGAACTATGGCTACACCTTC
V gene: TRBV10-3; J gene: TRBJ2-7; D gene: TRBD1; clone size: -; CDR3 protein: CAISESWTGGHYEQYF; CDR3 DNA: TGTGCCATCAGTGAGTCGTGGACAGGGGGTCACTACGAGCAGTACTTC
V gene: TRBV5-1; J gene: TRBJ2-5; D gene: TRBD2; clone size: -; CDR3 protein: CASCTSGEETQYF; CDR3 DNA: TGCGCCAGCTGTACTAGCGGGGAAGAGACCCAGTACTTC
V gene: TRBV10-2; J gene: TRBJ2-5; D gene: TRBD2; clone size: -; CDR3 protein: CASSESERLAGRETQYF; CDR3 DNA: TGCGCCAGCAGTGAGTCTGAGAGACTAGCGGGGCGGGAGACCCAGTACTTC
V gene: TRBV18; J gene: TRBJ1-2; D gene: TRBD1; clone size: -; CDR3 protein: CASSPPATGGHGGYTF; CDR3 DNA: TGTGCCAGCTCACCACCCGCGACAGGGGGCCACGGTGGCTACACCTTC
V gene: TRBV29-1; J gene: TRBJ2-7; D gene: -; clone size: -; CDR3 protein: CSVREGSGPYEQYF; CDR3 DNA: TGCAGCGTTCGAGAGGGATCTGGACCCTACGAGCAGTACTTC